The TCR beta chain described here comes from a study of cytomegalovirus exposure and HLA in healthy donors. Vbeta (60) and Jbeta (13) primers were used in the PCR. The method was immunoSEQ multiplex PCR; TCRdb's version includes in-frame clones alone and lacks a portion of them. Among some 150,000 clones listed, 75% to 90% were seen once. This CDR3 has 14 residues. Trimming stripped 3 bases from V and 2 bases from J, with 11 bases between. The germline gives CDR1 SEHNR, CDR2 FQNEAQ (reference sequence). This cohort consisted of healthy bone marrow donors. The chain employs TRBV7-9 and TRBJ2-7, with no clear D. This TCR was sampled from a man aged 25-45 years in good health and CMV-seronegative. Material: PBMCs. CDR3 in amino acids: CASSFSVATYEQYF. The CDR3 bases are TGTGCCAGCAGCTTTTCCGTGGCAACCTACGAGCAGTACTTC.